Reported below is one T cell receptor (beta chain). The CDR3 is made up of 12 amino acids. Trimming cost V 7 bases and J 4 bases; bases outside gene matches: 4. CDR1 and CDR2 from the germline V gene are ENHRY and SYGVKD. Participants spanned ages about 18 to 89 years and resided in roughly 22 US areas. Cohort 3 donors counted as recovered after two negative PCRs, clearance, or resolved symptoms. This sample was taken from a study of blood T cell repertoires in COVID-19. Study summary: PBMCs, B-cell-depleted T cells, or T cells were the source of the cDNA or gDNA that made up the material.

Assay: immunoSEQ multiplex PCR; the TCRdb copy retains only in-frame clones and omits some. The sample carries roughly 140,000 clones, under 90% recorded once. The chain joins TRBV10-3 to TRBJ2-7; 7 bases are a match to TRBD1. Source material: PBMCs or T cells enriched from blood (not recorded which). The source of this sequence is a man aged 50-60 years who had recovered from COVID-19. The CDR3 nucleotides read TGTGCCATCACCCAGACAGGGTACGAGCAGTACTTC. The encoded protein is CAITQTGYEQYF.